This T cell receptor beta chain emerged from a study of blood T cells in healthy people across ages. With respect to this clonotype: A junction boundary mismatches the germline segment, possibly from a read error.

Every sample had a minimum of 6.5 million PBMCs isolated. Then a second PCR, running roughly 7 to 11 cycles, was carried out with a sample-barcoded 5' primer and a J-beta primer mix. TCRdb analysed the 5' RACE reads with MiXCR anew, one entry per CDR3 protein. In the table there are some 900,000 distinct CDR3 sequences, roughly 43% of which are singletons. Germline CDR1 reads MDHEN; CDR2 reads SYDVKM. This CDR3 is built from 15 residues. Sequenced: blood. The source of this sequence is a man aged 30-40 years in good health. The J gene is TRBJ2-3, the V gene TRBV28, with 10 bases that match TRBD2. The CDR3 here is CAGSSSGGVTDTQYF. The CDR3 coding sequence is TGTGCCGGCAGTTCAAGCGGGGGGGTCACAGATACGCAGTATTTT. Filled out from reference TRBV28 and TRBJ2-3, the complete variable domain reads DVKVTQSSRYLVKRTGEKVFLECVQDMDHENMFWYRQDPGLGLRLIYFSYDVKMKEKGDIPEGYSVSREKKERFSLILESASTNQTSMYLCAGSSSGGVTDTQYFGPGTRLTVL.